This TCR beta chain was observed in a study of blood T cells in healthy people across ages. The second PCR ran roughly 6 to 11 cycles with a sample-barcoded 5' primer and J-beta primers. Each CDR3 protein gets one entry after TCRdb re-called the 5' RACE reads with MiXCR. The sample has 800,000 to 950,000 distinct CDR3 sequences, under 35% seen once. By sample share, this clonotype is medium-sized. V was shortened by 1 base and J by 7 bases, with 14 bases between the two germline ends. Looked up from germline, CDR1 is SEHNR and CDR2 is FQNEAQ (reference sequence). The CDR3 extends over 14 amino acids. These sequences were also reported in another study, on T cells of mothers and their children.

Sequenced material: blood. The V and J genes are TRBV7-9 and TRBJ2-7, with D tentatively TRBD2 (6 bases). This receptor was identified in a woman aged 40 to 50 in good health. This CDR3 is CASSLDMGGNEQYF. The CDR3 nucleotides are TGTGCCAGCAGCTTAGATATGGGAGGTAATGAGCAGTACTTC.